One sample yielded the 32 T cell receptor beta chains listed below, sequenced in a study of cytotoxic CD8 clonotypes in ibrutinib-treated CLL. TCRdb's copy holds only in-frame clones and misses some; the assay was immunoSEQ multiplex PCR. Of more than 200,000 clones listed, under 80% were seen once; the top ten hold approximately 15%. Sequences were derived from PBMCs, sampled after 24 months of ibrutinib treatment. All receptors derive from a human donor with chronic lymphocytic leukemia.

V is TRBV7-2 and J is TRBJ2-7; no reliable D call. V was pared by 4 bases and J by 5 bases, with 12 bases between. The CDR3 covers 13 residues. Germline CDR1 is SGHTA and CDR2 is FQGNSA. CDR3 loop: CASSSFTHHEQYF. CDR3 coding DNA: TGTGCCAGCAGCTCTTTTACACACCACGAGCAGTACTTC.

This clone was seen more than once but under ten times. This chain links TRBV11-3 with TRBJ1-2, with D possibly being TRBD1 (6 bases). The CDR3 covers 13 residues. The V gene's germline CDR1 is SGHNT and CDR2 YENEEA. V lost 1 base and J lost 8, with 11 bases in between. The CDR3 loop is CASSLGGGIGYTF. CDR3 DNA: TGTGCCAGCAGCTTAGGAGGGGGTATCGGCTACACCTTC. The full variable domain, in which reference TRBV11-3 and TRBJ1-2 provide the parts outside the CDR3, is EAGVVQSPRYKIIEKKQPVAFWCNPISGHNTLYWYLQNLGQGPELLIRYENEEAVDDSQLPKDRFSAERLKGVDSTLKIQPAELGDSAVYLCASSLGGGIGYTFGSGTRLTVV.

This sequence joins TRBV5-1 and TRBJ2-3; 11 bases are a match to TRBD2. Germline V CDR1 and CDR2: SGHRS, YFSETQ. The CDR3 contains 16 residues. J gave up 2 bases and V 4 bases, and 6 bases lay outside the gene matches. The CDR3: CASSKLGLADTDTQYF. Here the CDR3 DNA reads TGCGCCAGCAGCAAACTGGGACTAGCGGACACAGATACGCAGTATTTT.

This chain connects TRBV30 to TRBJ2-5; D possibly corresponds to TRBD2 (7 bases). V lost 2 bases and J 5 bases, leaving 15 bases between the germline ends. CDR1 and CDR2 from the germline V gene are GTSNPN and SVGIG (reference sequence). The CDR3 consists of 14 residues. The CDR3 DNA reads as TGTGCCTGGAGTTCCTGGGGGGGGGCTGAGACCCAGTACTTC. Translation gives CAWSSWGGAETQYF.

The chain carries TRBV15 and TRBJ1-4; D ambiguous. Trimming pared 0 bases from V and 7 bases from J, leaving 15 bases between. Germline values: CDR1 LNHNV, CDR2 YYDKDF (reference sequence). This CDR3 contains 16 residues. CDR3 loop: CATSRDSPLSGEKLFF. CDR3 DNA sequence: TGTGCCACCAGCAGAGATAGCCCACTCTCAGGTGAAAAACTGTTTTTT. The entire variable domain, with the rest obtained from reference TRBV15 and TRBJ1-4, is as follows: DAMVIQNPRYQVTQFGKPVTLSCSQTLNHNVMYWYQQKSSQAPKLLFHYYDKDFNNEADTPDNFQSRRPNTSFCFLDIRSPGLGDTAMYLCATSRDSPLSGEKLFFGSGTQLSVL.

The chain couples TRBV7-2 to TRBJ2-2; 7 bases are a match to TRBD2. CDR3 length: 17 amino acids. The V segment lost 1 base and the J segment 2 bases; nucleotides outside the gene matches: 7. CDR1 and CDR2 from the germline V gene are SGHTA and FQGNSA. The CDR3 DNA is TGTGCCAGCAGCTTAGTGACTAGCCTACCAAACACCGGGGAGCTGTTTTTT. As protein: CASSLVTSLPNTGELFF. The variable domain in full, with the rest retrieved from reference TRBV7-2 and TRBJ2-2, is GAGVSQSPSNKVTEKGKDVELRCDPISGHTALYWYRQSLGQGLEFLIYFQGNSAPDKSGLPSDRFSAERTGGSVSTLTIQRTQQEDSAVYLCASSLVTSLPNTGELFFGEGSRLTVL.

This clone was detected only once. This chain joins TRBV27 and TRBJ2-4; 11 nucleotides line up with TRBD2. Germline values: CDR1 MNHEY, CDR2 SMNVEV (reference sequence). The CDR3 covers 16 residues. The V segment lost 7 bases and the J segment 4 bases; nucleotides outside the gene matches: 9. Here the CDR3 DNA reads TGTGCCAGCACTCCCCGACTAGCGGGATTTAAAAACATTCAGTACTTC. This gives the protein CASTPRLAGFKNIQYF.

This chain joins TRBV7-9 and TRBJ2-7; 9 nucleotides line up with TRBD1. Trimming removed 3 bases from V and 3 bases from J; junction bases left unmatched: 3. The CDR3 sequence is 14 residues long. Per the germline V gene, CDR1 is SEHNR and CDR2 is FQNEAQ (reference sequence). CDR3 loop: CASSFADRGYEQYF. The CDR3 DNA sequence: TGTGCCAGCAGCTTTGCGGACAGGGGCTACGAGCAGTACTTC.

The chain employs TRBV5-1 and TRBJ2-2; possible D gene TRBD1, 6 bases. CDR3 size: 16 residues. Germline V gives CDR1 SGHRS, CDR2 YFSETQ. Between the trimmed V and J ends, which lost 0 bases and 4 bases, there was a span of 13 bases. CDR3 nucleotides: TGCGCCAGCAGCTTGGCAGGGGAAGGAGTCACCGGGGAGCTGTTTTTT. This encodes CASSLAGEGVTGELFF.

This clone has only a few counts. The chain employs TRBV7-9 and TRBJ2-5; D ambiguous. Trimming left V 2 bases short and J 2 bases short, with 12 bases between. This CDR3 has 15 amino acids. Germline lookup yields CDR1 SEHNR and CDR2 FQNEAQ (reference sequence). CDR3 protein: CASSLLAATQETQYF. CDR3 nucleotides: TGTGCCAGCAGCTTATTGGCGGCAACACAAGAGACCCAGTACTTC.

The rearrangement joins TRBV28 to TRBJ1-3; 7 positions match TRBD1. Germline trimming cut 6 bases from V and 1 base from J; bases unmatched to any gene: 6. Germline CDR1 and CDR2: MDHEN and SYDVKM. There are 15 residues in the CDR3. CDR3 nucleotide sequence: TGTGCCAGCAGGACAGGGCTCCCTTCTGGAAACACCATATATTTT. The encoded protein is CASRTGLPSGNTIYF.

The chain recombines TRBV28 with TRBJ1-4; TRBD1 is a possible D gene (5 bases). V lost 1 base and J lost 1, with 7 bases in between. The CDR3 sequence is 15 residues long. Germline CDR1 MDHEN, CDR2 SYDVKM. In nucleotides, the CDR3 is TGTGCCAGCAGTTTATCAGGGCAAACTAATGAAAAACTGTTTTTT. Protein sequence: CASSLSGQTNEKLFF.

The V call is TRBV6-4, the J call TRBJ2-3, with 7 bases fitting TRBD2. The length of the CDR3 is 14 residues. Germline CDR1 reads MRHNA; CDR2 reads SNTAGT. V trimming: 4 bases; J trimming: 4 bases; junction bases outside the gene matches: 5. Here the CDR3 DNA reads TGTGCCAGCAGTGCCTACGGACTAGCAGATACGCAGTATTTT. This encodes CASSAYGLADTQYF.

CDR3: CSASRGGGYTF. The CDR3 DNA reads as TGCAGTGCTAGCAGAGGAGGTGGCTACACCTTC. The rearrangement links TRBV20-1 to TRBJ1-2; D unclear. Deletions cut 3 bases from V and 7 bases from J, with 9 bases between. The germline CDR1 and CDR2 sequences are DFQATT and SNEGSKA (reference sequence). The CDR3 is 11 residues long.

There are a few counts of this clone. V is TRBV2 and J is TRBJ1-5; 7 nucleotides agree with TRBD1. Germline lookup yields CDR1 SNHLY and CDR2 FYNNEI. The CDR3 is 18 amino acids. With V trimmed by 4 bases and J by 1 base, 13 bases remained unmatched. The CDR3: CASSVGNRGRVSNQPQHF. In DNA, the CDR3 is TGTGCCAGCAGTGTAGGTAACAGGGGCAGGGTCAGCAATCAGCCCCAGCATTTT.

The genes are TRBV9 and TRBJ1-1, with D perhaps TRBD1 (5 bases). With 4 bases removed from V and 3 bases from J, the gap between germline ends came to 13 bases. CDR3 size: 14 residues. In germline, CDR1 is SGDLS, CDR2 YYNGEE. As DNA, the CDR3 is TGTGCCAGCAGCCTACTCGACAGCGACACTGAAGCTTTCTTT. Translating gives CASSLLDSDTEAFF.

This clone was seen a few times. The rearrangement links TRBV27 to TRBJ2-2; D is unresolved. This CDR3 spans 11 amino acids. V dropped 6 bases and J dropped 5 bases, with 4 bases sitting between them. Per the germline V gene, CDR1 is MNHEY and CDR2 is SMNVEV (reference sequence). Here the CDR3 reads CASSLTGELFF. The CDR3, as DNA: TGTGCCAGCAGCCTTACCGGGGAGCTGTTTTTT.

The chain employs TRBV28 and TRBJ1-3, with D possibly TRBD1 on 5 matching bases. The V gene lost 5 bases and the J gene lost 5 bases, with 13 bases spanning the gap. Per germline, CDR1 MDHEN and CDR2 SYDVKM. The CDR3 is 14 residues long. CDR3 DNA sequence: TGTGCCAGCAGTCAGGGTTTGAGTAGAAACACCATATATTTT. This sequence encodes CASSQGLSRNTIYF.

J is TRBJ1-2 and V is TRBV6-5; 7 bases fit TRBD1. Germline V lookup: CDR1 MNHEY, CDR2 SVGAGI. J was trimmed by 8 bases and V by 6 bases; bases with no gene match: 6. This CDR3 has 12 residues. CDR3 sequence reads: CASRFKGAGYTF. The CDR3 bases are TGTGCCAGCAGATTTAAGGGGGCCGGCTACACCTTC.

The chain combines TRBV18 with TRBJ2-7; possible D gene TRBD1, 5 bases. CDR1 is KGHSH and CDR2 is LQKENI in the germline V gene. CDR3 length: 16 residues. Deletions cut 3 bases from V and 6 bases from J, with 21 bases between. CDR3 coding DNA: TGTGCCAGCTCACCTGGACAAGGATCCTCTAGGCTCGAGCAGTACTTC. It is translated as CASSPGQGSSRLEQYF.

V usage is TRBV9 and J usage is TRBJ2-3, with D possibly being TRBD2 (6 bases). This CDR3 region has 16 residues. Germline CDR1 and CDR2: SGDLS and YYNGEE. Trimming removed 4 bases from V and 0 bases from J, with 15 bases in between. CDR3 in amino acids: CASSSLSGLSTDTQYF. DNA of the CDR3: TGTGCCAGCAGCTCCCTTTCGGGACTCAGCACAGATACGCAGTATTTT. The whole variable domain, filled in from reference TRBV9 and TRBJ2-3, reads DSGVTQTPKHLITATGQRVTLRCSPRSGDLSVYWYQQSLDQGLQFLIQYYNGEERAKGNILERFSAQQFPDLHSELNLSSLELGDSALYFCASSSLSGLSTDTQYFGPGTRLTVL.

This CDR3 is CATGTGGAQETQYF. For the CDR3, the DNA is TGCGCCACAGGCACAGGAGGGGCGCAAGAGACCCAGTACTTC. The chain is built from TRBV23-1 and TRBJ2-5; the D gene is possibly TRBD2 (6 bases). TRBV23-1 is noted as an ORF with a role that remains uncertain. The CDR3 is 14 amino acids. Trimming took 10 bases from V and 2 from J, leaving 17 bases between them.

CDR3 nucleotide sequence: TGCGCCAGCAGCCAGTGGGGGTACTGGGGAGAGCAGTACTTC. Its protein is CASSQWGYWGEQYF. J is TRBJ2-7 and V is TRBV4-3; D might be TRBD1 or TRBD2, each matching 5 bases. In germline, CDR1 is LGHNA, CDR2 YSLEER. The CDR3 covers 14 residues. V lost 3 bases, J lost 7 bases, and 16 bases lay in between.

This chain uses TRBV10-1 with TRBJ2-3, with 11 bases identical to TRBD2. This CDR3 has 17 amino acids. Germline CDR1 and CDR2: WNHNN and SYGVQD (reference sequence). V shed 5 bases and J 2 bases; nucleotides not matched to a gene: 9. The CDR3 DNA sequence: TGCGCCAGCAGTTTTTATACTAGCGGGAGCCCCACAGATACGCAGTATTTT. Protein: CASSFYTSGSPTDTQYF.

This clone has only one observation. The CDR3: CASSYVRTGELFF. DNA for the CDR3: TGTGCCAGCAGTTACGTCCGCACCGGGGAGCTGTTTTTT. This chain uses TRBV6-5 with TRBJ2-2; D uncertain. Trimming removed 2 bases at V and 4 bases at J, with 5 bases between. CDR1 is MNHEY, CDR2 SVGAGI, per germline. The CDR3 extends over 13 amino acids.

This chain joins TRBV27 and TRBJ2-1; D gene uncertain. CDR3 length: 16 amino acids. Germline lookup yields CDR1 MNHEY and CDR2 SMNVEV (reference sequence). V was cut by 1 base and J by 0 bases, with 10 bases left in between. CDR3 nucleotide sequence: TGTGCCAGCAGTTTATATGATGCGAGCTCCTACAATGAGCAGTTCTTC. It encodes CASSLYDASSYNEQFF.

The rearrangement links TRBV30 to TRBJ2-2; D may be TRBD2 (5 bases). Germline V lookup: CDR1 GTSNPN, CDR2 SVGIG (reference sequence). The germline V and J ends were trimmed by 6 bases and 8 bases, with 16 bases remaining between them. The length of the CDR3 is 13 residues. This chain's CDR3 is CACTGILAGELFF. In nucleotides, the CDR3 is TGTGCCTGCACCGGGATCCTTGCGGGGGAGCTGTTTTTT.

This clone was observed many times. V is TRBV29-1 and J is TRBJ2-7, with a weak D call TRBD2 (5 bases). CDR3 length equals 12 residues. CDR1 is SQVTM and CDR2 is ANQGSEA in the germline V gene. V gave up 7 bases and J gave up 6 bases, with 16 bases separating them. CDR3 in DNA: TGCAGCGCCACCGGGATAGCTGGCGAGCAGTACTTC. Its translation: CSATGIAGEQYF.

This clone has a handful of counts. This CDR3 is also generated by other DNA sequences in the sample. CDR3 amino acids: CASSQGAYEQYF. The DNA for the CDR3 is TGTGCCAGCAGTCAGGGCGCTTACGAGCAGTACTTC. The chain carries TRBV11-3 and TRBJ2-7; D might be TRBD1 (5 bases). CDR1 and CDR2 from the germline V gene are SGHNT and YENEEA. V was clipped by 6 bases and J by 4 bases, with 10 bases between them. CDR3 size: 12 residues.

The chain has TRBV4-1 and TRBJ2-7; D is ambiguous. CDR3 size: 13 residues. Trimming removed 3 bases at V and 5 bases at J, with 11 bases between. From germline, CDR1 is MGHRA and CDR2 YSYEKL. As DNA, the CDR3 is TGCGCCAGCAGCCAGGAGCACGGTGACGAGCAGTACTTC. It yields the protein CASSQEHGDEQYF.

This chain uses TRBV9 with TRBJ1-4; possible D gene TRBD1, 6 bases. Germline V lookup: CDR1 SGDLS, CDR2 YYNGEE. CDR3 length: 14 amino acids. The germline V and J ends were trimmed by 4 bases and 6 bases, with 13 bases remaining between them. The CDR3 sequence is CASSPRAGDEKLFF. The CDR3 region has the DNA TGTGCCAGCAGCCCCCGGGCAGGGGATGAAAAACTGTTTTTT.

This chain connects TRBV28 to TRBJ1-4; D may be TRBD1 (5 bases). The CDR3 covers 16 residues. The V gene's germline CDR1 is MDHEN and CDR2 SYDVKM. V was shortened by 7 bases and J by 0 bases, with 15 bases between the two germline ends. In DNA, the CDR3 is TGTGCCAGCATAAATAGGGGCGTTGCAACTAATGAAAAACTGTTTTTT. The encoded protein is CASINRGVATNEKLFF. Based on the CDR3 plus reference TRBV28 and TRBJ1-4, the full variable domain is DVKVTQSSRYLVKRTGEKVFLECVQDMDHENMFWYRQDPGLGLRLIYFSYDVKMKEKGDIPEGYSVSREKKERFSLILESASTNQTSMYLCASINRGVATNEKLFFGSGTQLSVL.